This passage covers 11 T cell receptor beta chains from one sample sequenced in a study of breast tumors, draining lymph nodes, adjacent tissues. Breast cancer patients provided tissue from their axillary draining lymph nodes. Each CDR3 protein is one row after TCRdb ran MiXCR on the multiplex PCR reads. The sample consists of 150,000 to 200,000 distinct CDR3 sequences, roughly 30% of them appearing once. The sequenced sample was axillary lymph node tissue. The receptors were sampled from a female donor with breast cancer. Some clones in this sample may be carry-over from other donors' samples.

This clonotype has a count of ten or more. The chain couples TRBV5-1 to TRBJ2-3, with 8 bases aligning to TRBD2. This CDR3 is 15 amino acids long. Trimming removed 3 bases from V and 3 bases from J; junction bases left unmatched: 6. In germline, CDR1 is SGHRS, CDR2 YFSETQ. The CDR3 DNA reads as TGCGCCAGCAGCTCGCGGGGGGCCAGGACAGATACGCAGTATTTT. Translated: CASSSRGARTDTQYF.

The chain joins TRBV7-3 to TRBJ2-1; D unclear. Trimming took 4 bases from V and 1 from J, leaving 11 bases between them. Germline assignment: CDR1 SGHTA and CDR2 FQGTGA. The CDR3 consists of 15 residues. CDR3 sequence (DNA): TGTGCCAGCAGCTCCACTCCGGTATCCTACAATGAGCAGTTCTTC. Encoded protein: CASSSTPVSYNEQFF.

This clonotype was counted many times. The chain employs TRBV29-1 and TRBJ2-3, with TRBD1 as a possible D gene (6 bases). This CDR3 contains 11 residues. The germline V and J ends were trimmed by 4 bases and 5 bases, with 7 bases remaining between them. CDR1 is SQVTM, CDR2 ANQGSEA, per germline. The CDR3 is CSVAGEDTQYF. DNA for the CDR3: TGCAGCGTTGCAGGGGAAGATACGCAGTATTTT.

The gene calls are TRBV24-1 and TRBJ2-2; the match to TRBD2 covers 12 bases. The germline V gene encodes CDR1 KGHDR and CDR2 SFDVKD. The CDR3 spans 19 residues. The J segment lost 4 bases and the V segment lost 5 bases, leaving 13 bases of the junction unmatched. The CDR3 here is CATSGSSGRAPGGTGELFF. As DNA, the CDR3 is TGTGCCACCAGTGGTTCTAGCGGGAGGGCCCCCGGTGGCACCGGGGAGCTGTTTTTT.

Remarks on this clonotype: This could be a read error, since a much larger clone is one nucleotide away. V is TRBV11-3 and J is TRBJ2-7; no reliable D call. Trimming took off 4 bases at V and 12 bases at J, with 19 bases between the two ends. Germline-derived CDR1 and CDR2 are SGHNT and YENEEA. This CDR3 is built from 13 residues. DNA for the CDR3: TGTGCCAGCAGCTCCCATAGGGTTGCATTCGGGTACTTC. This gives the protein CASSSHRVAFGYF. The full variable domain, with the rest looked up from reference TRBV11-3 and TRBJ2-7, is EAGVVQSPRYKIIEKKQPVAFWCNPISGHNTLYWYLQNLGQGPELLIRYENEEAVDDSQLPKDRFSAERLKGVDSTLKIQPAELGDSAVYLCASSSHRVAFGYFGPGTRLTVT.

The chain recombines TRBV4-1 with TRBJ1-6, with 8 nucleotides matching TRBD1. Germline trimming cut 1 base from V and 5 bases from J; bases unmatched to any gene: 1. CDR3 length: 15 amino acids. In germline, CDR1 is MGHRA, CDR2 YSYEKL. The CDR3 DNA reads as TGCGCCAGCAGCCAAGCACAGGGGGATAATTCACCCCTCCACTTT. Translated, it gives CASSQAQGDNSPLHF.

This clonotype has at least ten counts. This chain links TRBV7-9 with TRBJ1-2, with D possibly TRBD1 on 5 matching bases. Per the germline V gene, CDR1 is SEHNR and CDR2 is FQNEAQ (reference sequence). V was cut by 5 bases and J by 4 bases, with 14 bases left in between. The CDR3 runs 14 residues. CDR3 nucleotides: TGTGCCAGCAGCCCCGTCGGGGCAACCTATGGCTACACCTTC. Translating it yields CASSPVGATYGYTF.

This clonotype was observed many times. CDR3 protein: CASSLGPSSTQETQYF. As DNA, the CDR3 is TGTGCCAGCAGCTTAGGCCCCTCGAGTACACAAGAGACCCAGTACTTC. This chain connects TRBV11-2 to TRBJ2-5; D not certain. Looked up from germline, CDR1 is SGHAT and CDR2 is FQNNGV. Trimming took off 1 base at V and 2 bases at J, with 14 bases between the two ends. This CDR3 has 16 amino acids.

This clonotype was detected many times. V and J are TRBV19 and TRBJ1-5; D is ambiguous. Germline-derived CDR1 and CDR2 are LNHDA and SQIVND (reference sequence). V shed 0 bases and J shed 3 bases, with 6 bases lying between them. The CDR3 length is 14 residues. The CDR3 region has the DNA TGTGCCAGTAGTATAGACCGACCCAATCAGCCCCAGCATTTT. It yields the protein CASSIDRPNQPQHF.

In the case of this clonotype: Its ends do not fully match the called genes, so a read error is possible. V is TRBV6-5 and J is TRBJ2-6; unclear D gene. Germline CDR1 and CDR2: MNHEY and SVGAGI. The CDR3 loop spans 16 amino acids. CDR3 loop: CASSHSIHSGANVLTF. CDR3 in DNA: TGTGCCAGCAGTCACTCTATCCACTCTGGGGCCAACGTCCTGACTTTC.

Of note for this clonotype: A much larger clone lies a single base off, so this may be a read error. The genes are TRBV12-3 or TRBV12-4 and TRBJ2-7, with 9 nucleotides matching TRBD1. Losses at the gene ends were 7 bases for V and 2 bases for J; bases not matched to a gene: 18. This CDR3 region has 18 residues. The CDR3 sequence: CASTAGQGPFQSPYEQYF. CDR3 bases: TGTGCCAGCACCGCCGGACAGGGGCCTTTCCAATCTCCCTACGAGCAGTACTTC.